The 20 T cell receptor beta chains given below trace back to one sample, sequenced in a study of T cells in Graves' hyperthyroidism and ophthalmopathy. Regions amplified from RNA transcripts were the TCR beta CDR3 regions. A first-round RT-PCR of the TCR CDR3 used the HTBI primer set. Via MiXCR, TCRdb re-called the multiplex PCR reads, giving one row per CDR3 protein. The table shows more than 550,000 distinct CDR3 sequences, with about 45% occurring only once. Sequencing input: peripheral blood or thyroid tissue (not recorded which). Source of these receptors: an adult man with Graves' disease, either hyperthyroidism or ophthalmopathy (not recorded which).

The CDR3 bases are TGTGCCAGCGAGGGACAGGGACAGCCCCAGCATTTT. As protein: CASEGQGQPQHF. The chain links TRBV11-1 to TRBJ1-5; 9 nucleotides align to TRBD1. V trimming: 8 bases; J trimming: 7 bases; junction bases outside the gene matches: 3. The CDR3 has 12 amino acids. In germline, CDR1 is SGHAT, CDR2 FQDESV (reference sequence).

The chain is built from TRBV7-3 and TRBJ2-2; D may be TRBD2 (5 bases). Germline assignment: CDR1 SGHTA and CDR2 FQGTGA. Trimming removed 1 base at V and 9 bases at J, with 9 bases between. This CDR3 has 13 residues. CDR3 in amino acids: CASSLKGARELFF. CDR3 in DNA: TGTGCCAGCAGCTTAAAGGGAGCGCGGGAGCTGTTTTTT.

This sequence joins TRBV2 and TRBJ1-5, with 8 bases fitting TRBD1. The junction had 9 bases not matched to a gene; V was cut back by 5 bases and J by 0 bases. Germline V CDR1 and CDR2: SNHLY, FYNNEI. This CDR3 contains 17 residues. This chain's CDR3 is CASSWTGPGLSNQPQHF. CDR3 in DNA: TGTGCCAGCAGTTGGACAGGGCCGGGACTTAGCAATCAGCCCCAGCATTTT.

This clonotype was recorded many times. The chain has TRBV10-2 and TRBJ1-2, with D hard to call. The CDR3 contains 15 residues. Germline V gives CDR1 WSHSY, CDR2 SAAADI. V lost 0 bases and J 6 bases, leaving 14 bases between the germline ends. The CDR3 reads CASSESGGFGHGYTF. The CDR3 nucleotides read TGCGCCAGCAGTGAGTCTGGAGGGTTCGGCCATGGCTACACCTTC.

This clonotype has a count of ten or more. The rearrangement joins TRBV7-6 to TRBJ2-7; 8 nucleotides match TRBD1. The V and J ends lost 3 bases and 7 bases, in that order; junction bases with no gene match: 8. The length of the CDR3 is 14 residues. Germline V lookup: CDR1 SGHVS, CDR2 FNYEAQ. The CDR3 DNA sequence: TGTGCCAGCAGCTTCTTGCAGGGGGCGGGAGAGCAGTACTTC. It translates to CASSFLQGAGEQYF.

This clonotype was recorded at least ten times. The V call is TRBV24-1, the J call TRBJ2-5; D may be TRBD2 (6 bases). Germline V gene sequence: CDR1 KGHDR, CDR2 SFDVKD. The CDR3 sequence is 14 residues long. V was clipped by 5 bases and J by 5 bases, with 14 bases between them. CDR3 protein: CATSGAGSDETQYF. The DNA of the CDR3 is TGTGCCACCAGTGGGGCGGGAAGTGACGAGACCCAGTACTTC.

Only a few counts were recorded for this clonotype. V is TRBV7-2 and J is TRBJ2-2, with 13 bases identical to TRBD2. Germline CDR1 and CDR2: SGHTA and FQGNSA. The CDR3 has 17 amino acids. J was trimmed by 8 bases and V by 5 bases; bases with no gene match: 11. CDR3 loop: CASSPRLAGGMSGELFF. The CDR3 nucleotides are TGTGCCAGCAGCCCCCGACTAGCGGGGGGCATGTCGGGGGAGCTGTTTTTT.

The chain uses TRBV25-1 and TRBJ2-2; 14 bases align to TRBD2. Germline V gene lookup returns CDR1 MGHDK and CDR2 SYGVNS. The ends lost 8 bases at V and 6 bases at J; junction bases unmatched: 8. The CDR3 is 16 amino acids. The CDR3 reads CASLRLAGGSPGELFF. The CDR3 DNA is TGTGCCAGCCTACGACTAGCGGGAGGGTCGCCCGGGGAGCTGTTTTTT.

The CDR3 is CSVAGVANEQYF. CDR3 nucleotides: TGCAGCGTTGCAGGGGTAGCGAACGAGCAGTACTTC. V is TRBV29-1 and J is TRBJ2-7; D is possibly TRBD1 (6 bases). CDR1 is SQVTM, CDR2 ANQGSEA, per germline. The germline V and J ends were trimmed by 4 bases and 5 bases, with 12 bases remaining between them. CDR3 length equals 12 residues.

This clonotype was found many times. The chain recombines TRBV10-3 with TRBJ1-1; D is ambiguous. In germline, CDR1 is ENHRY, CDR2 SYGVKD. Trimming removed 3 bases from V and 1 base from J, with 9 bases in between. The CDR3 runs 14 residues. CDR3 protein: CAISDMNGNTEAFF. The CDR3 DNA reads TGTGCCATCAGTGACATGAATGGGAACACTGAAGCTTTCTTT.

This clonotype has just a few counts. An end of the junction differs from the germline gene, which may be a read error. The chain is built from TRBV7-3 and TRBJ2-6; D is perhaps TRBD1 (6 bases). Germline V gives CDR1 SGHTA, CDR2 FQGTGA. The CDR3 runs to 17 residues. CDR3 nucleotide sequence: TGCGCCAGCAGGAGACAGGCCGTCGACTCTGGGGCCAACGTCCTGACTTTC. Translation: CASRRQAVDSGANVLTF.

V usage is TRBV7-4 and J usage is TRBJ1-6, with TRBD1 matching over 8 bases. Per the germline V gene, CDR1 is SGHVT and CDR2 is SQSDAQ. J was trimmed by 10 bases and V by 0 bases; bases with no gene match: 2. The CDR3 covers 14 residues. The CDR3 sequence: CASSLAGTGSPLHF. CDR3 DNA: TGTGCCAGCAGCTTAGCCGGGACAGGATCACCCCTCCACTTT.

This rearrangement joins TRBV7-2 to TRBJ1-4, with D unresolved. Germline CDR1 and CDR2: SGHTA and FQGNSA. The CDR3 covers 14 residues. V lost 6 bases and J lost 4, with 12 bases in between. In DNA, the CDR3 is TGTGCCAGCAGTCCCGAAGGCTTTAATGAAAAACTGTTTTTT. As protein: CASSPEGFNEKLFF.

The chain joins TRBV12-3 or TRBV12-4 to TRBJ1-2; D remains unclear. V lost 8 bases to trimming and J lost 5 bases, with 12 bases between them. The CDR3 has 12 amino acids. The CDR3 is CASGRAIYGYTF. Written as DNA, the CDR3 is TGTGCCAGCGGGAGGGCTATTTATGGCTACACCTTC.

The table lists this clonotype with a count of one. CDR3 sequence: CSVIRGGNTGELFF. Written as DNA, the CDR3 is TGCAGTGTTATACGGGGGGGTAACACCGGGGAGCTGTTTTTT. This rearrangement joins TRBV20-1 to TRBJ2-2, with TRBD2 identical over 8 bases. Germline assignment: CDR1 DFQATT and CDR2 SNEGSKA (reference sequence). V was pared by 7 bases and J by 2 bases, with 6 bases of the junction left unmatched. The CDR3 has 14 residues.

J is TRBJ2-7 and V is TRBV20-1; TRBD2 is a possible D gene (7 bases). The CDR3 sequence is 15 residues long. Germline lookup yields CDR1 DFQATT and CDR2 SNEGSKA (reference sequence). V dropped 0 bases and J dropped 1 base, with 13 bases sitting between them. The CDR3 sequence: CSARDGGALSYEQYF. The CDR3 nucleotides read TGCAGTGCTAGAGATGGGGGGGCCTTGTCCTACGAGCAGTACTTC.

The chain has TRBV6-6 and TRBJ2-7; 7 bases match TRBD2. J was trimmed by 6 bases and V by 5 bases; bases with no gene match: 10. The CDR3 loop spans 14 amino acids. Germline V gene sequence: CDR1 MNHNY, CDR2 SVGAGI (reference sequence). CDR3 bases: TGTGCCAGCAGTAAATCCGGGACTACCTTCGAGCAGTACTTC. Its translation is CASSKSGTTFEQYF.

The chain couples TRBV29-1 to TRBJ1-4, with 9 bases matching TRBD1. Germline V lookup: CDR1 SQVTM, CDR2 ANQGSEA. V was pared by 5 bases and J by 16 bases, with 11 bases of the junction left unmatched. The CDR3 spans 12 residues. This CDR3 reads CSVKGQGGEEFF. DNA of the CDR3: TGCAGCGTTAAGGGACAGGGAGGAGAGGAGTTTTTT.

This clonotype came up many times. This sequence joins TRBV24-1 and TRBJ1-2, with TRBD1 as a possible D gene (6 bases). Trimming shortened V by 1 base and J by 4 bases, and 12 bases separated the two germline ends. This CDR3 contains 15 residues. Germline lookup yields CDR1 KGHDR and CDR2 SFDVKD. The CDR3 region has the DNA TGTGCCACCAGTGATTTCCATCCGACAGGCTATGGCTACACCTTC. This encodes CATSDFHPTGYGYTF.

The CDR3 protein is CASSAAVQVKGGYTF. In DNA form, the CDR3 reads TGTGCCAGCAGCGCCGCGGTGCAGGTCAAAGGTGGCTACACCTTC. This chain connects TRBV9 to TRBJ1-2; no reliable D call. The germline V gene has CDR1 SGDLS and CDR2 YYNGEE. The CDR3 loop spans 15 amino acids. Between the trimmed V and J ends, which lost 3 bases and 7 bases, there was a span of 19 bases.